The T cell receptor beta chain described here comes from a study of blood T cell repertoires in COVID-19. Cohorts were assigned according to the clinical history that participants reported. The table came from immunoSEQ multiplex PCR; TCRdb's copy has only in-frame clones and leaves some out. There are approximately 150,000 clones in the sample; around 84% occur only once, and roughly 8% lies in the top ten. In this sample, this clone turned up once. CDR3 length equals 16 residues. CDR1 and CDR2 from the germline V gene are MDHEN and SYDVKM. V was clipped by 8 bases and J by 2 bases, with 19 bases between them.

The sequence derives from a woman aged 45-65 years who had recovered from COVID-19. The sample comprised PBMCs or T cells enriched from blood (not recorded which). This chain connects TRBV28 to TRBJ2-1; TRBD1 is a possible D gene (6 bases). In DNA, the CDR3 is TGTGCCAGCGTCCCTCCCTTACAGGGCCCCTACAATGAGCAGTTCTTC. Translated, it gives CASVPPLQGPYNEQFF. Full variable domain (rest looked up from reference TRBV28 and TRBJ2-1): DVKVTQSSRYLVKRTGEKVFLECVQDMDHENMFWYRQDPGLGLRLIYFSYDVKMKEKGDIPEGYSVSREKKERFSLILESASTNQTSMYLCASVPPLQGPYNEQFFGPGTRLTVL.